This TCR beta chain comes out of a study of blood T cell repertoires in COVID-19. The wider study: Spain, Italy and the United States supplied samples that represented acute and convalescent COVID-19. PBMCs, B-cell-depleted T cells, or T cells were the source of the cDNA or gDNA that made up the material.

Under the authors' procedure: Amplified reference gene primers provided the basis for estimating nucleated cell counts. TCRdb's copy holds only in-frame clones and misses some; the assay was immunoSEQ multiplex PCR. From that table come the V and J calls and clone size; the DNA was used to work out D and trimming. The table has nearly 60,000 clones, more than 70% seen once; the top ten hold roughly 4.3%. Unmatched junction bases numbered 12, after V lost 7 bases and J lost 11 bases. The germline V gene has CDR1 SQVTM and CDR2 ANQGSEA. The length of the CDR3 is 12 residues. The source is a man aged 35-49 years with active COVID-19. The material sequenced was peripheral blood. This chain links TRBV29-1 with TRBJ1-1, with TRBD1 identical over 8 bases. This chain's CDR3 is CSADRDSIDAFF. As DNA, the CDR3 is TGCAGCGCGGACAGGGATTCTATCGATGCTTTCTTT. Full variable domain (remainder filled in from reference TRBV29-1 and TRBJ1-1): SAVISQKPSRDICQRGTSLTIQCQVDSQVTMMFWYRQQPGQSLTLIATANQGSEATYESGFVIDKFPISRPNLTFSTLTVSNMSPEDSSIYLCSADRDSIDAFFGQGTRLTVV.